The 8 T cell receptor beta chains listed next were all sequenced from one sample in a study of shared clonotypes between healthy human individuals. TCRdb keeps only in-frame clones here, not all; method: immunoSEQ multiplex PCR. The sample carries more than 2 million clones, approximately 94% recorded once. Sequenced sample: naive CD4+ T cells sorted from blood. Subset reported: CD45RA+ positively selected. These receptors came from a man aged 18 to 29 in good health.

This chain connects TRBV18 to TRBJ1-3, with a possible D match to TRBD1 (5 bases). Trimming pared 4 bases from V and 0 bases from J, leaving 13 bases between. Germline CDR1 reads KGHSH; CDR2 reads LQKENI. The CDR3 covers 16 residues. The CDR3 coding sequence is TGTGCCAGCTCACAAAGTCAGGGAATCTCTGGAAACACCATATATTTT. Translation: CASSQSQGISGNTIYF.

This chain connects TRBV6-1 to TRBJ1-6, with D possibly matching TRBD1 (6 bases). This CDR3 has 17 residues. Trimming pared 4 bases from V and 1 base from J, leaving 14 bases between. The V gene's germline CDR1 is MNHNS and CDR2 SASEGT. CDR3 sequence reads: CASSGHEGVSYNSPLHF. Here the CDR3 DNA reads TGTGCCAGCAGTGGACATGAGGGGGTATCCTATAATTCACCCCTCCACTTT.

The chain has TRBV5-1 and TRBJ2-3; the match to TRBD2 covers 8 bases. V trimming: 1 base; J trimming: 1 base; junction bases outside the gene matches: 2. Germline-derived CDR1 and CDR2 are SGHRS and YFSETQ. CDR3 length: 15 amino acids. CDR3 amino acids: CASSLRRGGTDTQYF. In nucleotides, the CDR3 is TGCGCCAGCAGCTTGCGGCGGGGGGGCACAGATACGCAGTATTTT.

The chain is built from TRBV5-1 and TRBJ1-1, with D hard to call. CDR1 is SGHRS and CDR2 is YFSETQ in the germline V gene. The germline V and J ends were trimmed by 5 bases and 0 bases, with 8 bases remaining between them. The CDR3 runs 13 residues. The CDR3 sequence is CASSYGLNTEAFF. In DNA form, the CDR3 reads TGCGCCAGCAGTTACGGTCTGAACACTGAAGCTTTCTTT. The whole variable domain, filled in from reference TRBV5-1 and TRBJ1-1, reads KAGVTQTPRYLIKTRGQQVTLSCSPISGHRSVSWYQQTPGQGLQFLFEYFSETQRNKGNFPGRFSGRQFSNSRSEMNVSTLELGDSALYLCASSYGLNTEAFFGQGTRLTVV.

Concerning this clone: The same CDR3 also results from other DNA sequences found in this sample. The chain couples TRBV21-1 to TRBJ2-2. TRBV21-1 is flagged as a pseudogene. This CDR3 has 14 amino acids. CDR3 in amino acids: CASSKRGDTGELFF. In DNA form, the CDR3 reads TGTGCCAGCAGCAAAAGGGGGGACACCGGGGAGCTGTTTTTT.

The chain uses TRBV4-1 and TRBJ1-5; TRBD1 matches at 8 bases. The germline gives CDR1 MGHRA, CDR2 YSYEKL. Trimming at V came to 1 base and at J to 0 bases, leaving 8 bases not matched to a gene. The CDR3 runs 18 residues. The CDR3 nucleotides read TGCGCCAGCAGCCAAGTAGGACAGGGCAAATATAGCAATCAGCCCCAGCATTTT. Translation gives CASSQVGQGKYSNQPQHF.

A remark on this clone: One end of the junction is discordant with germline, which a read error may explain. The CDR3 DNA sequence: TGTGCCAGCAGGGACTCCCATACGAACACTGAAGCTTTCTTT. It encodes CASRDSHTNTEAFF. The J gene is TRBJ1-1, the V gene TRBV6-4, with unresolved D. CDR1 MRHNA and CDR2 SNTAGT come from the germline V gene. The CDR3 contains 14 residues.

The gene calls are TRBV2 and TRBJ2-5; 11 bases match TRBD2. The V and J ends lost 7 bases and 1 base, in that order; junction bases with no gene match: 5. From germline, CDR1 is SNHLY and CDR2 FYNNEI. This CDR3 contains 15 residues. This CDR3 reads CASTLLAGVQETQYF. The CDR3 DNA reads TGTGCCAGCACCCTACTAGCGGGGGTCCAAGAGACCCAGTACTTC.